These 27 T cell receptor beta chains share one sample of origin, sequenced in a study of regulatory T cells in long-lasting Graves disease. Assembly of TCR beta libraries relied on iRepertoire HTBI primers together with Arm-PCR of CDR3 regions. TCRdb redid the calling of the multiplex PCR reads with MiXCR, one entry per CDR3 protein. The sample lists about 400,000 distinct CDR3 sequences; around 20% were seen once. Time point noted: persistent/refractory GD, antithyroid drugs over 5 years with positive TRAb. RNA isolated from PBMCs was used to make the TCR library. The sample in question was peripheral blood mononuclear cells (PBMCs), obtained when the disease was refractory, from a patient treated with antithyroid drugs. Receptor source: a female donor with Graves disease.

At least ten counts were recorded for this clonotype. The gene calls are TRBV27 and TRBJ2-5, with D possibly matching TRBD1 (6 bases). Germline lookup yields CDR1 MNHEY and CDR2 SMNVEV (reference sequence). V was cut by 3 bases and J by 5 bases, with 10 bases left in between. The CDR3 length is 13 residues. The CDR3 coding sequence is TGTGCCAGCAGTTTTCAGGGGATGGAGACCCAGTACTTC. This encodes CASSFQGMETQYF.

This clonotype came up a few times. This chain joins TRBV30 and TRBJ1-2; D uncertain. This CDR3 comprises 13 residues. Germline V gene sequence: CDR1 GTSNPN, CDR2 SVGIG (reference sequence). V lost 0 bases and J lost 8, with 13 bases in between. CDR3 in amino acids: CAWSVAEALGYTF. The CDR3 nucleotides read TGTGCCTGGAGTGTAGCGGAGGCATTGGGCTACACCTTC.

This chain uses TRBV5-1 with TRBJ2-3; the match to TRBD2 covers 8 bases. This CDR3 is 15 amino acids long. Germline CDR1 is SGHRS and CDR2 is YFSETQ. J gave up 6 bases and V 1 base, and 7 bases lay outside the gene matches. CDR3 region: CASSLLGAGVDTQYF. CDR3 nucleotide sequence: TGCGCCAGCAGCTTGTTGGGAGCGGGAGTGGATACGCAGTATTTT.

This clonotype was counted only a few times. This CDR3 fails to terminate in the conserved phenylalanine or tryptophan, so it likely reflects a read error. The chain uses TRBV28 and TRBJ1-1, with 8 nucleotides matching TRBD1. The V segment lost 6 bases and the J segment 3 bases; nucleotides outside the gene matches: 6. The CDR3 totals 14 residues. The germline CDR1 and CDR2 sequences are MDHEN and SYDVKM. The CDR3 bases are TGTGCCAGCAGCCCAGGGGGCGGCTACACTGAAGCTTTCCTT. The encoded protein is CASSPGGGYTEAFL.

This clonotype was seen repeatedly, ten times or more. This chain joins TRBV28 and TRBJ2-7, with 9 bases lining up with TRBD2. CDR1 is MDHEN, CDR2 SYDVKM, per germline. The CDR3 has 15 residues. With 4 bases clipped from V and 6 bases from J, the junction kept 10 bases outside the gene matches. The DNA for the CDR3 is TGTGCCAGCAGTTCGAAGCGGGAGGTTTTTGGCGAGCAGTACTTC. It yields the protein CASSSKREVFGEQYF.

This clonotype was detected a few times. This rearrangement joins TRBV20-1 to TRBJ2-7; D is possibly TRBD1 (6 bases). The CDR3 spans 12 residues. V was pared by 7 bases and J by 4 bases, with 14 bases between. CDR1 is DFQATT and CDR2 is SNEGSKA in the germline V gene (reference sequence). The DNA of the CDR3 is TGCAGTGTCAAAGGGACACTATACGAGCAGTACTTC. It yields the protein CSVKGTLYEQYF.

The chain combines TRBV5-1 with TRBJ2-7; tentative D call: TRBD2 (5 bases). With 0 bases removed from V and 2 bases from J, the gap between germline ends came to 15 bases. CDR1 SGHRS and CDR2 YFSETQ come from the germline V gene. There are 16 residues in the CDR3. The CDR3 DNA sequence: TGCGCCAGCAGCTTGGGGGCAACGACTATCACCTACGAGCAGTACTTC. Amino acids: CASSLGATTITYEQYF.

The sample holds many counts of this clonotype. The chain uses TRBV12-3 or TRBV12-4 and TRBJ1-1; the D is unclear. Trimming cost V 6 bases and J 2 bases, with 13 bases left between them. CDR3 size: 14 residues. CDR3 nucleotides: TGTGCCAGCAGCCCCTTAGGAAAAAACACTGAAGCTTTCTTT. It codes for CASSPLGKNTEAFF.

CDR3 sequence: CASSLAPFRAGSTDTQYF. In DNA form, the CDR3 reads TGCGCCAGCAGCTTGGCCCCCTTTCGGGCGGGGAGCACAGATACGCAGTATTTT. The chain employs TRBV5-1 and TRBJ2-3, with D possibly matching TRBD2 (6 bases). The V and J ends lost 0 bases and 0 bases respectively, with 17 bases between them. Germline loops: CDR1 SGHRS, CDR2 YFSETQ. The CDR3 has 18 residues.

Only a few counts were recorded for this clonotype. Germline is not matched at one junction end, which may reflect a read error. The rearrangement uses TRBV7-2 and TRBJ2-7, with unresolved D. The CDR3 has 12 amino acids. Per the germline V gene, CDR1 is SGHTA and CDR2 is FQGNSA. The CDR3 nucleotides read TGTGCCAGCAGCTCCCAGATATACGGGCAGTACTTC. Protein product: CASSSQIYGQYF.

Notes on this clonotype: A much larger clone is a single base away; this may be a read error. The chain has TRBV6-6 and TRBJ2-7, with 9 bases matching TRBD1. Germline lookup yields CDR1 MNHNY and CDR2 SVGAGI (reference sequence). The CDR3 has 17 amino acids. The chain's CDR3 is CASSYSSGTGIYYGQYF. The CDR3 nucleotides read TGTGCCAGCAGTTACTCGAGTGGGACAGGGATTTACTACGGGCAGTACTTC.

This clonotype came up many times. The CDR3 nucleotides are TGTGCCAGCAGCGTACAGGGAAGTCAGCCCCAGCATTTT. It codes for CASSVQGSQPQHF. The chain is built from TRBV11-2 and TRBJ1-5; perhaps TRBD1 as D (6 bases). V was cut by 5 bases and J by 6 bases, with 11 bases left in between. The CDR3 length is 13 residues. From germline, CDR1 is SGHAT and CDR2 FQNNGV.

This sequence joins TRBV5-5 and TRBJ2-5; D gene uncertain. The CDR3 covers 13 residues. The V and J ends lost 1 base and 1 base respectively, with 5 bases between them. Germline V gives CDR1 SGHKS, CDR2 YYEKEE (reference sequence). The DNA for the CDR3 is TGTGCCAGCAGCTTGACTTCCCAAGAGACCCAGTACTTC. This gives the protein CASSLTSQETQYF.

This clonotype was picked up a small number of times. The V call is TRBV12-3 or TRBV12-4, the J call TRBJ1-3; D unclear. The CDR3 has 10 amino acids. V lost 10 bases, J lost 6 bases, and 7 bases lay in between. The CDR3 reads CAIRENTIYF. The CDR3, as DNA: TGTGCCATTAGGGAAAACACCATATATTTT.

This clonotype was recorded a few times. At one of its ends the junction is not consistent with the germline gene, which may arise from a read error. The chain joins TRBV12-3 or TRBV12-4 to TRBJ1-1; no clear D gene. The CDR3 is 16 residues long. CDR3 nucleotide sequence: TGTGCCGGCAGTTTAACCCGTCACAACCGTGGGACTGAAGCTTTCTTT. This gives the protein CAGSLTRHNRGTEAFF.

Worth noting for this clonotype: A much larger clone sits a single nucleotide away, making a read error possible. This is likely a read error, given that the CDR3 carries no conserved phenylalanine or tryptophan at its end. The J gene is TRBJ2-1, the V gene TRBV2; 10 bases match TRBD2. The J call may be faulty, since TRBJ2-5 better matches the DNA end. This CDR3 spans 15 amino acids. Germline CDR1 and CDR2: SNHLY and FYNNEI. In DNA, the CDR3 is TGTGCCAGCAGTGAAGGCCTAGCGGGAGTAGAGACCCAGTACTCC. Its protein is CASSEGLAGVETQYS.

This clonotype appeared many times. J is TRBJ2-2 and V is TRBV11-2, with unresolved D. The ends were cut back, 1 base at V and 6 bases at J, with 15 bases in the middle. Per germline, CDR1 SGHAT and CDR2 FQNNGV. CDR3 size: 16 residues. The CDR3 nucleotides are TGTGCCAGCAGCTTAGTACGTCAAACCCAGGCCGGGGAGCTGTTTTTT. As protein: CASSLVRQTQAGELFF.

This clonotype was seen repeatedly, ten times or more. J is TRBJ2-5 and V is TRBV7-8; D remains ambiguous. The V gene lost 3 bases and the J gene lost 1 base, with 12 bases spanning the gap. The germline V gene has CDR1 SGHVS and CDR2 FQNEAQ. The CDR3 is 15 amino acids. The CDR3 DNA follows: TGTGCCAGCAGCTTTCGGAGAACTCGCCAAGAGACCCAGTACTTC. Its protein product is CASSFRRTRQETQYF. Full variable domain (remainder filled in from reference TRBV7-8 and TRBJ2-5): GAGVSQSPRYKVAKRGQDVALRCDPISGHVSLFWYQQALGQGPEFLTYFQNEAQLDKSGLPSDRFFAERPEGSVSTLKIQRTQQEDSAVYLCASSFRRTRQETQYFGPGTRLLVL.

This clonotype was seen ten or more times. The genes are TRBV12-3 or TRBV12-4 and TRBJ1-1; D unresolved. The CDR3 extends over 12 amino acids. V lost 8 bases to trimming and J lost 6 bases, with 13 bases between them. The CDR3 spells CASRGGVPEAFF. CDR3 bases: TGTGCCAGCCGGGGAGGTGTGCCTGAAGCTTTCTTT.

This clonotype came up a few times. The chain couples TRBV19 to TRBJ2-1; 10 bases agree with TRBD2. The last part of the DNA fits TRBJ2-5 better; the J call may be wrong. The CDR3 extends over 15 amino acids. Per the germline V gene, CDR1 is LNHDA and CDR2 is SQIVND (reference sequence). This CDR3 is CASSTSSGRAETQYF. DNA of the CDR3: TGTGCCAGTAGTACTTCTAGCGGGAGAGCGGAGACCCAGTACTTC.

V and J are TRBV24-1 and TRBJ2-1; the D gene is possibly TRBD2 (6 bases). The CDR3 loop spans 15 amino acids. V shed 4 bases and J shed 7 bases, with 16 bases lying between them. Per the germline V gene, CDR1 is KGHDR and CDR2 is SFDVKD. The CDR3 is CATSDLTTAGNEQFF. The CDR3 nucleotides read TGTGCCACCAGTGACCTAACGACCGCGGGGAATGAGCAGTTCTTC.

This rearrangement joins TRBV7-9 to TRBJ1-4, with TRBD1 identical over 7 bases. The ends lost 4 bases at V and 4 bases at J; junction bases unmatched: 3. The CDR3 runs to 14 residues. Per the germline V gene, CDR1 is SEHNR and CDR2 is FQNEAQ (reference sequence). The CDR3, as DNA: TGTGCCAGCAGCTGGGGACAGCTTAATGAAAAACTGTTTTTT. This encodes CASSWGQLNEKLFF.

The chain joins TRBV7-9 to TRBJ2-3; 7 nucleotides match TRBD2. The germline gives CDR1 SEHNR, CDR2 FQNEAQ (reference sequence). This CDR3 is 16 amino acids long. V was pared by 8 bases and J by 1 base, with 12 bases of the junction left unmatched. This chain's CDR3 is CASLVGREYGTDTQYF. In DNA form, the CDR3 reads TGTGCCAGCCTTGTTGGGCGGGAGTATGGCACAGATACGCAGTATTTT.

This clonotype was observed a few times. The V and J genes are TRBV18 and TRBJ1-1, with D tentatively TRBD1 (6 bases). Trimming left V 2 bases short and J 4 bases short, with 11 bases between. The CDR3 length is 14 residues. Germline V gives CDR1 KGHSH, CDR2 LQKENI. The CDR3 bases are TGTGCCAGCTCACCAAACAGGGAGGGCACTGAAGCTTTCTTT. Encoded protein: CASSPNREGTEAFF. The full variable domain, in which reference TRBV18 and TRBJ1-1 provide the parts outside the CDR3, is NAGVMQNPRHLVRRRGQEARLRCSPMKGHSHVYWYRQLPEEGLKFMVYLQKENIIDESGMPKERFSAEFPKEGPSILRIQQVVRGDSAAYFCASSPNREGTEAFFGQGTRLTVV.

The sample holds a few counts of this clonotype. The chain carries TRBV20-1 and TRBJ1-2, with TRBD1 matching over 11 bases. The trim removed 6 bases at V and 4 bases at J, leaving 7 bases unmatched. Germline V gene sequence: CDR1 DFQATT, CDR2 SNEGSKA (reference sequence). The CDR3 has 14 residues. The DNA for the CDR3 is TGCAGTGCCAGTCCCGGGACAGGGGGCTATGGCTACACCTTC. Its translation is CSASPGTGGYGYTF.

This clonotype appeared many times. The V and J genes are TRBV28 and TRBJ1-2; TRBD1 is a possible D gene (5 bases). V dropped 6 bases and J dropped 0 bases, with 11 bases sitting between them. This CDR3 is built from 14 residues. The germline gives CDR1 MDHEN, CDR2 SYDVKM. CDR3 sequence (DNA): TGTGCCAGCAGGTCCAGGGAAACTAACTATGGCTACACCTTC. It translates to CASRSRETNYGYTF.

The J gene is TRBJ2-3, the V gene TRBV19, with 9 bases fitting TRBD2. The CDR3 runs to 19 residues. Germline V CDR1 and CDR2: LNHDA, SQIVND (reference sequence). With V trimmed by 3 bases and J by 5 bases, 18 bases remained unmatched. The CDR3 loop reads CASSISAAGGPWRRDTQYF. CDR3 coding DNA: TGTGCCAGTAGTATCTCGGCGGCGGGAGGGCCATGGAGACGAGATACGCAGTATTTT. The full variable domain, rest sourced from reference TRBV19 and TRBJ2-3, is DGGITQSPKYLFRKEGQNVTLSCEQNLNHDAMYWYRQDPGQGLRLIYYSQIVNDFQKGDIAEGYSVSREKKESFPLTVTSAQKNPTAFYLCASSISAAGGPWRRDTQYFGPGTRLTVL.